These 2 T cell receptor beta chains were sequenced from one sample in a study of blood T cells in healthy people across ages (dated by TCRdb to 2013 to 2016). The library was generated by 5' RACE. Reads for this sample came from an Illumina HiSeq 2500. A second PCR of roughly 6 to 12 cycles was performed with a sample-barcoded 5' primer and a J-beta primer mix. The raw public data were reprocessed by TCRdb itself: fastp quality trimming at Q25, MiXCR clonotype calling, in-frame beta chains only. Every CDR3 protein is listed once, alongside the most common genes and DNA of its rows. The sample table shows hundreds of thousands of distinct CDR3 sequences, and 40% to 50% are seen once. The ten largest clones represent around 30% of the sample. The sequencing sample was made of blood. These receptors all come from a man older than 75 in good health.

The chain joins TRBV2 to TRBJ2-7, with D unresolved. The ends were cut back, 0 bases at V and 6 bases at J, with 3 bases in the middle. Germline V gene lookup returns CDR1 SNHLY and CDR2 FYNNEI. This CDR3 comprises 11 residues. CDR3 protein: CASSEALEQYF. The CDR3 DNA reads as TGTGCCAGCAGTGAAGCCCTCGAGCAGTACTTC.

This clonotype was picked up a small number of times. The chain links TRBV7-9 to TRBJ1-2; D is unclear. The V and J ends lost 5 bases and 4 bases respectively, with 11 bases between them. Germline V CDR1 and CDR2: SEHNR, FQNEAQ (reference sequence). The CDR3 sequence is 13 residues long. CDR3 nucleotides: TGTGCCAGCAGCCCCCGGGAGAGCTATGGCTACACCTTC. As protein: CASSPRESYGYTF.